This entry is about one T cell receptor (beta chain). This clonotype showed up many times. The specificity of this receptor is unknown. Base qualities are missing; no much larger clone stands one base away. The study deep-sequenced TCR repertoires of sorted CD4+ and CD8+ blood T cells from severe aplastic anemia patients and healthy subjects. Ficoll-Paque density gradient centrifugation was used to isolate peripheral blood mononuclear cells. Before DNA extraction, CD4+ and CD8+ T cells were sorted with FACS or magnetic beads. TCR beta VDJ combination and CDR3 sequence profiling used genomic DNA as the template. An Illumina HiSeq 2000 was the platform used for TCR repertoire sequencing. On the study's bioinformatics: TRBV/TRBJ rearrangement plots, CDR3 size and DJ length profiles, and Simpson's diversity index were used to evaluate the repertoires. The most abundant DNA sequence in the deep sequencing data was defined as the immunodominant clone. CDR3 amino acid sequences were screened for sharing across subjects and compared with published repertoires and the VDJdb database. The public reads were run again by TCRdb, first through fastp at Q25 and then through MiXCR, and only productive beta chains were kept. Each CDR3 protein appears once, grouped with its most common genes and DNA. The authors' filters were not applied to this entry. The sample table shows about 160,000 distinct CDR3 sequences, and around 40% are seen once. About 1.1% of the sample is held by the ten biggest clonotypes.

This sample was included in a study of CD8+CD57+ T cells in acquired aplastic anemia (dated by TCRdb to 2016 to 2019). Describing the broader study: DNA extracted from sorted CD4+ and CD8+ cells had a mean of about 3.2 ug, with a range of roughly 0.17 to 30 ug. Healthy donor samples averaged around 10 million reads for CD4+ and under 14 million for CD8+ cells. On the study overall, not on this receptor specifically: Patients and healthy controls showed no significant difference in CD8+ Simpson's diversity (P=0.060). Around 27 CD8+ CDR3 sequences were found to be shared between patients and controls, but these sequences appeared to be highly expressed in patients and within the immunodominant clones of the patients.

Germline trimming: 2 bases from V, 2 bases from J; junction bases outside gene matches: 8. From a lookup of the germline V gene, CDR1 and CDR2 are SGHRS and YFSETQ. The CDR3 has 17 amino acids, counting the end cysteine and phenylalanine. The DNA shown is the 51-base CDR3, in frame from base 1. Material for sequencing was sorted CD4+, CD8+, or CD8+CD57+ T cells (not recorded which) from PBMCs. Recombination linked TRBV5-1 to TRBJ2-5; TRBD2 agrees with 11 junctional bases. The receptor was derived from a human donor in good health. CDR3 sequence: CASSFGLAGGNQETQYF. DNA sequence: TGCGCCAGCAGCTTTGGTCTAGCGGGGGGAAATCAAGAGACCCAGTACTTC. With all but the CDR3 taken from the reference TRBV5-1 and TRBJ2-5 genes, the full variable domain is: KAGVTQTPRYLIKTRGQQVTLSCSPISGHRSVSWYQQTPGQGLQFLFEYFSETQRNKGNFPGRFSGRQFSNSRSEMNVSTLELGDSALYLCASSFGLAGGNQETQYFGPGTRLLVL.